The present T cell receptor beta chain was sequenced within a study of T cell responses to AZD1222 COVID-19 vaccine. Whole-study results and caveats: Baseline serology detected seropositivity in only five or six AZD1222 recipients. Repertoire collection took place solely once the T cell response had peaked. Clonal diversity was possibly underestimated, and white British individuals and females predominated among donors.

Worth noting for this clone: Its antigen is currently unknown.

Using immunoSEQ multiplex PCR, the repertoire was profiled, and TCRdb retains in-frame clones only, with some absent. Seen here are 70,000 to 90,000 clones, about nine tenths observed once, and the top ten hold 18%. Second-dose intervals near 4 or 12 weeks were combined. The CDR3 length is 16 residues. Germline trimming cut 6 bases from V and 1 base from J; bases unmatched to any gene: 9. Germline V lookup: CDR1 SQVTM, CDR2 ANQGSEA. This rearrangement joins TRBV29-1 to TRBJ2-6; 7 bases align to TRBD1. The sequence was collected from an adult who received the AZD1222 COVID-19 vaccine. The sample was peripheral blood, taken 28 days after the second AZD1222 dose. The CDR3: CSVLGTDVSGANVLTF. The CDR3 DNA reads TGCAGCGTCCTCGGGACAGACGTATCTGGGGCCAACGTCCTGACTTTC. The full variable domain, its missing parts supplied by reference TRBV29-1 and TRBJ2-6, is SAVISQKPSRDICQRGTSLTIQCQVDSQVTMMFWYRQQPGQSLTLIATANQGSEATYESGFVIDKFPISRPNLTFSTLTVSNMSPEDSSIYLCSVLGTDVSGANVLTFGAGSRLTVL.